Below, one T cell receptor beta chain is given with its context. In germline, CDR1 is MNHNY, CDR2 SVGAGI (reference sequence). The germline V and J ends were trimmed by 7 bases and 4 bases, with 22 bases remaining between them. The CDR3 is 16 residues long. This specimen comes from a study of cytomegalovirus exposure and HLA in healthy donors. Primers included in the PCR were 60 Vbeta and 13 Jbeta primers. TCRdb's table, derived via immunoSEQ multiplex PCR, lists solely in-frame clones and lacks some. The sample has some 170,000 clones; roughly 77% are singletons. The sequence was collected from a woman aged 18-29 years in good health and CMV-seronegative. The specimen was PBMCs. The chain combines TRBV6-6 with TRBJ1-2, with a possible D match to TRBD1 (5 bases). CDR3 nucleotides: TGTGCCAGCACCATACTCCGGGACGGGGGGATCTATGGCTACACCTTC. As protein: CASTILRDGGIYGYTF.